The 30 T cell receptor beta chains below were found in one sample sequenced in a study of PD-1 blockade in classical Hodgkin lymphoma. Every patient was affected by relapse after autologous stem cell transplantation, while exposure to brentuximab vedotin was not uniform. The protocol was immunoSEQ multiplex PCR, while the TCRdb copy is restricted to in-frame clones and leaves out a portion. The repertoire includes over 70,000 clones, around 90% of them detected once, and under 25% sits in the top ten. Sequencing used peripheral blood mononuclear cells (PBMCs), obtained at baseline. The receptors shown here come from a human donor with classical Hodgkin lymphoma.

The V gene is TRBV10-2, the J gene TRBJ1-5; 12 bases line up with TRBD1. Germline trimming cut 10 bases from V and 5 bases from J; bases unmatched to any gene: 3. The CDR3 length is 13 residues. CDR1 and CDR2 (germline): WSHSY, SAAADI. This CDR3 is CATGTGGDQPQHF. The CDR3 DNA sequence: TGCGCCACTGGGACAGGGGGCGATCAGCCCCAGCATTTT.

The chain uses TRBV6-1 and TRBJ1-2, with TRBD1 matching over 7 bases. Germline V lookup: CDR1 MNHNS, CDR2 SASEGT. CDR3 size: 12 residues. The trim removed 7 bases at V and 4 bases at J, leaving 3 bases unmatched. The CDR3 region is CASTGTAYGYTF. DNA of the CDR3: TGTGCCAGCACCGGGACAGCCTATGGCTACACCTTC.

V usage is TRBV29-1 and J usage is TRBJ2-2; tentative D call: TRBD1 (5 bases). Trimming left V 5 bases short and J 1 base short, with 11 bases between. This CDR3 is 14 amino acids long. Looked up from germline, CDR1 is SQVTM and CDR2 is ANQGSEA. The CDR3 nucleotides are TGCAGCGTTTTTGACAGTCTGAACACCGGGGAGCTGTTTTTT. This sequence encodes CSVFDSLNTGELFF.

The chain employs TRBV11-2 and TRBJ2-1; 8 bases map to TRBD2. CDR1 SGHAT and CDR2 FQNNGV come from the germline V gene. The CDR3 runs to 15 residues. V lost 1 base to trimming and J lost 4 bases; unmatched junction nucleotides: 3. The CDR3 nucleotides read TGTGCCAGCAGCTTAGTGTCGGGAGGGTACAATGAGCAGTTCTTC. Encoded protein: CASSLVSGGYNEQFF.

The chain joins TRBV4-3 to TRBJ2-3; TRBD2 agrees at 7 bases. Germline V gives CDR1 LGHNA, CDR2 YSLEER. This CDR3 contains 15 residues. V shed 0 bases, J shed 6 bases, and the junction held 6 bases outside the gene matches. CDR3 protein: CASSQDRIGRDTQYF. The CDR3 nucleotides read TGCGCCAGCAGCCAAGATCGTATCGGGAGGGATACGCAGTATTTT.

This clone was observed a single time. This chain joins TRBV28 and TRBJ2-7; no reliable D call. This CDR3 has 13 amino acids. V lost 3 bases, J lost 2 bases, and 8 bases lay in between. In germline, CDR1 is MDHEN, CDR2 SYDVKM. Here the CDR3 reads CASSLTATYEQYF. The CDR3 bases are TGTGCCAGCAGTTTGACGGCTACCTACGAGCAGTACTTC.

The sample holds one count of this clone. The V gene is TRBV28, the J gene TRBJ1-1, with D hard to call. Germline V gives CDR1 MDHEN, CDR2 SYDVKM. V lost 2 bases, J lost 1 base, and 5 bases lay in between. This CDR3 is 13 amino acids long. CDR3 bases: TGTGCCAGCAGTTTAAATCAGAACACTGAAGCTTTCTTT. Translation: CASSLNQNTEAFF.

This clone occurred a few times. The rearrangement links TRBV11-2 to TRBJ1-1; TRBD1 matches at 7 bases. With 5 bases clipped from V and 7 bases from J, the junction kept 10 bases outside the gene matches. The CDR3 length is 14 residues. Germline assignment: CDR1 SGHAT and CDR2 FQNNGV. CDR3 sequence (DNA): TGTGCCAGCAGCATCTCTCGACAGGGCCTTGAAGCTTTCTTT. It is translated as CASSISRQGLEAFF.

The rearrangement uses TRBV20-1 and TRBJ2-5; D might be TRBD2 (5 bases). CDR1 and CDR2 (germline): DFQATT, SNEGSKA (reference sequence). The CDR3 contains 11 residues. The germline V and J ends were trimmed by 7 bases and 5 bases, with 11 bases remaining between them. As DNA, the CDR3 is TGCAGTGTCGAGGACTTGGAGACCCAGTACTTC. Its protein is CSVEDLETQYF.

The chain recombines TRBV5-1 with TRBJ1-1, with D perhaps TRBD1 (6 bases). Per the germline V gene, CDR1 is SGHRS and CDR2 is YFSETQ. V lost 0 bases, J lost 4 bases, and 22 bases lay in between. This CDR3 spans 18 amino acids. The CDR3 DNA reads TGCGCCAGCAGCTTGGGGCAGGGCAGGGGCCAAGGGGTCACTGAAGCTTTCTTT. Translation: CASSLGQGRGQGVTEAFF.

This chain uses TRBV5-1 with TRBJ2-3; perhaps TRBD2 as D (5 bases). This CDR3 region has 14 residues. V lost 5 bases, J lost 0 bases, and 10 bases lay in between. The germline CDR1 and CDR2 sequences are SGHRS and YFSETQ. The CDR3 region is CASRGAISTDTQYF. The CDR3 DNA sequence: TGCGCCAGCAGGGGAGCGATTAGCACAGATACGCAGTATTTT.

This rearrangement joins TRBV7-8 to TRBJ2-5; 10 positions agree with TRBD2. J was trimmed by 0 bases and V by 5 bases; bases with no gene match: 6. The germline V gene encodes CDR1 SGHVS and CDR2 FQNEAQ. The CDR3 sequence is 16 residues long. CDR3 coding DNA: TGTGCCAGCAGCCATACTAGCGGGGACGACCAAGAGACCCAGTACTTC. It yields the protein CASSHTSGDDQETQYF.

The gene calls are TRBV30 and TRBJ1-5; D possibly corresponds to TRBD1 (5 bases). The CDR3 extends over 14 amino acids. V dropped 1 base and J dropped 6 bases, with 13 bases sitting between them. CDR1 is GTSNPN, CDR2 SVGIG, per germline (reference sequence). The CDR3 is CAWSAGSGGQPQHF. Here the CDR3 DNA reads TGTGCCTGGAGTGCCGGATCGGGGGGTCAGCCCCAGCATTTT.

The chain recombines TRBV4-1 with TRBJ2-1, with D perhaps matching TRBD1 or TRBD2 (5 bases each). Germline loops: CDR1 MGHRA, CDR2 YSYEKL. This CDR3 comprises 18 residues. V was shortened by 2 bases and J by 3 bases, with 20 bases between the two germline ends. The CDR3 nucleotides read TGCGCCAGCAGCCAATATTTTGCTGACAGCGGAGTCTACAATGAGCAGTTCTTC. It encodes CASSQYFADSGVYNEQFF.

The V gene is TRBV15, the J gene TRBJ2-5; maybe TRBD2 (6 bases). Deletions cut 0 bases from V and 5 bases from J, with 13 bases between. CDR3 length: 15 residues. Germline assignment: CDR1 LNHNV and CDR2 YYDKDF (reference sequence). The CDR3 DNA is TGTGCCACCAGCAGAGATCGCGGGGCGGGGGAGACCCAGTACTTC. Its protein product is CATSRDRGAGETQYF. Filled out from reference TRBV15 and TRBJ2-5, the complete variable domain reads DAMVIQNPRYQVTQFGKPVTLSCSQTLNHNVMYWYQQKSSQAPKLLFHYYDKDFNNEADTPDNFQSRRPNTSFCFLDIRSPGLGDTAMYLCATSRDRGAGETQYFGPGTRLLVL.

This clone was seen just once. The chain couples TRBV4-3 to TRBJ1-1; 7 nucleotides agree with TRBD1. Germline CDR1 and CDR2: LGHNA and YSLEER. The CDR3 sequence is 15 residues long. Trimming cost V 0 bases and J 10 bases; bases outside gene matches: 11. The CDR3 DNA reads TGCGCCAGCAGCCAAGATTCGGGAACAGGGGCCGCAGCTTTCTTT. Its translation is CASSQDSGTGAAAFF.

CDR3 residues: CASRGVEVGQETQYF. In nucleotides, the CDR3 is TGTGCCAGCAGGGGAGTAGAGGTGGGGCAAGAGACCCAGTACTTC. The V and J genes are TRBV27 and TRBJ2-5; possibly TRBD2 for D (5 bases). This CDR3 region has 15 residues. Trimming took 6 bases from V and 2 from J, leaving 16 bases between them. Germline-derived CDR1 and CDR2 are MNHEY and SMNVEV (reference sequence).

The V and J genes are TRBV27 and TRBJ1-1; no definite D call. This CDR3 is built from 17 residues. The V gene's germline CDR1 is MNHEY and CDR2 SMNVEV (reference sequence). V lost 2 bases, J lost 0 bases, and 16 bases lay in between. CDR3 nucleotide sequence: TGTGCCAGCAGTTTACCCCCTCTTGGCGGAATGAACACTGAAGCTTTCTTT. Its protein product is CASSLPPLGGMNTEAFF.

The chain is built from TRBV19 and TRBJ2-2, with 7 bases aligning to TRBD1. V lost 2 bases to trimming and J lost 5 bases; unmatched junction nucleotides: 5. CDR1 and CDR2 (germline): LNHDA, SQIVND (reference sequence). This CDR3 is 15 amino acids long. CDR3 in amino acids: CASSINPTGTGELFF. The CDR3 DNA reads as TGTGCCAGTAGTATAAATCCGACAGGGACCGGGGAGCTGTTTTTT.

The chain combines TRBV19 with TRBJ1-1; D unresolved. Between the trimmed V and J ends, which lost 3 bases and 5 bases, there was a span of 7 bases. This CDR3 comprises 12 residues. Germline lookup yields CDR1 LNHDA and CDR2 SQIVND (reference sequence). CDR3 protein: CASSISDTEAFF. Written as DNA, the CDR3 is TGTGCCAGTAGTATTTCGGATACTGAAGCTTTCTTT.

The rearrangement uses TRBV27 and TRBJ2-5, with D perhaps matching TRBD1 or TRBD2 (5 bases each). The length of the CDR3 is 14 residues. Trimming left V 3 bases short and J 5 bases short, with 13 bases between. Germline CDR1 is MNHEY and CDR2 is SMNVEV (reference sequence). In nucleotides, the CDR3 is TGTGCCAGCAGTTTGGGGCAGGGCGGGGAGACCCAGTACTTC. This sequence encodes CASSLGQGGETQYF.

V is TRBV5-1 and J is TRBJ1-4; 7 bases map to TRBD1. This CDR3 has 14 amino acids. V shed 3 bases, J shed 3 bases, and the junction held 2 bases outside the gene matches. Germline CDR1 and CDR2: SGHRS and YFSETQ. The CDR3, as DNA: TGCGCCAGCAGCTCGGGACAGCCTAATGAAAAACTGTTTTTT. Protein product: CASSSGQPNEKLFF.

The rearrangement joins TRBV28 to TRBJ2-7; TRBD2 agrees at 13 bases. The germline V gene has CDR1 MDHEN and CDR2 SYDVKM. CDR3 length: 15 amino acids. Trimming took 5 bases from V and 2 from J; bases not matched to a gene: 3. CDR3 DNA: TGTGCCAGCAGTACCGGACTAGCGGGAGCCTACGAGCAGTACTTC. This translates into CASSTGLAGAYEQYF.

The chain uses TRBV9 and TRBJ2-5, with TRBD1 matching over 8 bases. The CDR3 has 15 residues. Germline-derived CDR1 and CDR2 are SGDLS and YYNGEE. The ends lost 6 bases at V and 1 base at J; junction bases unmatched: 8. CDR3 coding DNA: TGTGCCAGCAACCGACAGGGGAAGGGCCAAGAGACCCAGTACTTC. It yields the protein CASNRQGKGQETQYF.

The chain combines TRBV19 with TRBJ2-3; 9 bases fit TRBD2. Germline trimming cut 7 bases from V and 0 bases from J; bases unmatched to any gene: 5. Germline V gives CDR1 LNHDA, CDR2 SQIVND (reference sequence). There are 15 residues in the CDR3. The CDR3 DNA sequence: TGTGCCAGTAAAGGACTAGCGAGAAGCACAGATACGCAGTATTTT. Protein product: CASKGLARSTDTQYF.

CDR3 DNA: TGTGCCAGCAGCAGGAGCGGGGGGGTATACAATGAGCAGTTCTTC. It codes for CASSRSGGVYNEQFF. This chain uses TRBV5-4 with TRBJ2-1; TRBD2 matches 10 bases. This CDR3 comprises 15 residues. Germline V gene sequence: CDR1 SGHNT, CDR2 YYREEE (reference sequence). V was pared by 4 bases and J by 4 bases, with 5 bases of the junction left unmatched.

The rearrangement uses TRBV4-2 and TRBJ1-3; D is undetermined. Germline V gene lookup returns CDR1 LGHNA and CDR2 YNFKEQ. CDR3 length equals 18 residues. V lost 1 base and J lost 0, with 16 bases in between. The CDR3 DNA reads TGTGCCAGCAGCCAAGTTGTGGTCCGGGCTCTCTCTGGAAACACCATATATTTT. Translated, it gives CASSQVVVRALSGNTIYF.

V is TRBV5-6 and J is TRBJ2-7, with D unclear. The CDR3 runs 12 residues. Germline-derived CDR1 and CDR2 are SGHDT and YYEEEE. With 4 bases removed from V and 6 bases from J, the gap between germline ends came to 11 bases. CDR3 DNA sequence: TGTGCCAGCAGCCCCAGTATCGGCGAGCAGTACTTC. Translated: CASSPSIGEQYF.

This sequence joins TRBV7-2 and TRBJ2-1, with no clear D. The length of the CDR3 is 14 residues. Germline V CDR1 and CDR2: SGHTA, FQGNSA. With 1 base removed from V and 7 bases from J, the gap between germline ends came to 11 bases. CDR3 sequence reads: CASSLVSLKNEQFF. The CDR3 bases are TGTGCCAGCAGCTTAGTTTCCCTAAAGAATGAGCAGTTCTTC. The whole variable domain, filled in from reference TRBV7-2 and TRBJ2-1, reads GAGVSQSPSNKVTEKGKDVELRCDPISGHTALYWYRQSLGQGLEFLIYFQGNSAPDKSGLPSDRFSAERTGGSVSTLTIQRTQQEDSAVYLCASSLVSLKNEQFFGPGTRLTVL.

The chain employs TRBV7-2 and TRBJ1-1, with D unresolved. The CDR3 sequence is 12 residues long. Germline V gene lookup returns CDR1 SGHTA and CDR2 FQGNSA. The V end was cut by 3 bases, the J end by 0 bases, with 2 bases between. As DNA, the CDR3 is TGTGCCAGCAGCTTTGTGAACACTGAAGCTTTCTTT. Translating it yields CASSFVNTEAFF.